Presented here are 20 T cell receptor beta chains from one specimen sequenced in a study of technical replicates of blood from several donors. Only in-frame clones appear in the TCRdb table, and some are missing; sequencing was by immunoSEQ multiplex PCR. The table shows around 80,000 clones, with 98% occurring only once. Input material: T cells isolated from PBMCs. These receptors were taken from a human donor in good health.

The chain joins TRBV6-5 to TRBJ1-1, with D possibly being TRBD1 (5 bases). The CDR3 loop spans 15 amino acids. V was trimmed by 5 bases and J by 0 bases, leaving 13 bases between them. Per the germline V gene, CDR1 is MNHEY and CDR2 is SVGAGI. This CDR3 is CASSSGGGVNTEAFF. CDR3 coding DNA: TGTGCCAGCAGTAGCGGCGGAGGGGTGAACACTGAAGCTTTCTTT.

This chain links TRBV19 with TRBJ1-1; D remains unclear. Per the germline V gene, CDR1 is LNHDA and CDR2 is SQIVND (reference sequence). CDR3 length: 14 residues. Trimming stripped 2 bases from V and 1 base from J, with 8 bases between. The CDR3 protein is CASSILAENTEAFF. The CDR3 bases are TGTGCCAGTAGTATATTGGCGGAGAACACTGAAGCTTTCTTT. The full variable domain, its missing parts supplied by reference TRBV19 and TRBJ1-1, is DGGITQSPKYLFRKEGQNVTLSCEQNLNHDAMYWYRQDPGQGLRLIYYSQIVNDFQKGDIAEGYSVSREKKESFPLTVTSAQKNPTAFYLCASSILAENTEAFFGQGTRLTVV.

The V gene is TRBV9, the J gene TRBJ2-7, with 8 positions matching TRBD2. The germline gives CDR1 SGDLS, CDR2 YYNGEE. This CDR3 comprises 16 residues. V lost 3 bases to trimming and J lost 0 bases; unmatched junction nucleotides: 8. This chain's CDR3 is CASSDPLAGSSYEQYF. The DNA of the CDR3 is TGTGCCAGCAGCGACCCATTAGCGGGGAGCTCCTACGAGCAGTACTTC.

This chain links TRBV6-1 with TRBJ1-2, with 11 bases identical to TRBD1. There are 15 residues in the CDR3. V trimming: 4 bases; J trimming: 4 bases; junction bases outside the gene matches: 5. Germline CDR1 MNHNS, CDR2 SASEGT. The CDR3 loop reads CASSVGQGAGYGYTF. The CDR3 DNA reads TGTGCCAGCAGTGTCGGACAGGGGGCCGGCTATGGCTACACCTTC.

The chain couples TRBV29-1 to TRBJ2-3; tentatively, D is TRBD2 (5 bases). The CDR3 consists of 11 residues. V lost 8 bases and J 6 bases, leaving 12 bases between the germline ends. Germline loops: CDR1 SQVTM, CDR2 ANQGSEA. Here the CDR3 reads CSLRGLDTQYF. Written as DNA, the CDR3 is TGCAGCCTTAGAGGACTGGATACGCAGTATTTT.

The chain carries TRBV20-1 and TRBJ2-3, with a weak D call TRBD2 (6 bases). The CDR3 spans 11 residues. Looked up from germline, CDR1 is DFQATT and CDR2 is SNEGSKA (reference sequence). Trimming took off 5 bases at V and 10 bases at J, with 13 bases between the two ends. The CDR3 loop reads CSARDGGPQYF. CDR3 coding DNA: TGCAGTGCTCGCGACGGAGGGCCGCAGTATTTT.

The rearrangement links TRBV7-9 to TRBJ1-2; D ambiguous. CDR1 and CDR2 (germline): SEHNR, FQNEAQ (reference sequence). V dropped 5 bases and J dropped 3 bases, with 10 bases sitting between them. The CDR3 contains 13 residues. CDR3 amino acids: CASSRPLDYGYTF. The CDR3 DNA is TGTGCCAGCAGCCGGCCCCTAGACTATGGCTACACCTTC.

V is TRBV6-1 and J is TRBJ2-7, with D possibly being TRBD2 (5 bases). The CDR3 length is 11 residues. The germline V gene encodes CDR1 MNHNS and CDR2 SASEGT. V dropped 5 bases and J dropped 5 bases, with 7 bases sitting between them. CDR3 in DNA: TGTGCCAGCAGTTACGGGGACGAGCAGTACTTC. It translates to CASSYGDEQYF.

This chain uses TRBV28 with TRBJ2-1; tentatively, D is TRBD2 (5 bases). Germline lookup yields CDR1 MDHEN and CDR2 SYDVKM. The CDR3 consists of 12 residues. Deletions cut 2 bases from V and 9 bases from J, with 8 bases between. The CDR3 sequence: CASSLEGAEQFF. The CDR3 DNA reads TGTGCCAGCAGTTTAGAGGGAGCTGAGCAGTTCTTC.

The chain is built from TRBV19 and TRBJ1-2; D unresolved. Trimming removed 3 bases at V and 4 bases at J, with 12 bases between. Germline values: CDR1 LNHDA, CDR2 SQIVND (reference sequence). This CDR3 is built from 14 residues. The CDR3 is CASSIGGQVYGYTF. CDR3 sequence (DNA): TGTGCCAGTAGTATTGGCGGGCAGGTCTATGGCTACACCTTC. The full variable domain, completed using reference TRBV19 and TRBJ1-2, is DGGITQSPKYLFRKEGQNVTLSCEQNLNHDAMYWYRQDPGQGLRLIYYSQIVNDFQKGDIAEGYSVSREKKESFPLTVTSAQKNPTAFYLCASSIGGQVYGYTFGSGTRLTVV.

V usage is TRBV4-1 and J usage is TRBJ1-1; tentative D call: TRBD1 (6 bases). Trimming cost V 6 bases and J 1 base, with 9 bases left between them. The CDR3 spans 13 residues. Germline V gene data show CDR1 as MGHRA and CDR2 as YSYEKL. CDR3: CASSPGENTEAFF. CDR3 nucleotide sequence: TGCGCCAGCAGTCCAGGGGAGAACACTGAAGCTTTCTTT.

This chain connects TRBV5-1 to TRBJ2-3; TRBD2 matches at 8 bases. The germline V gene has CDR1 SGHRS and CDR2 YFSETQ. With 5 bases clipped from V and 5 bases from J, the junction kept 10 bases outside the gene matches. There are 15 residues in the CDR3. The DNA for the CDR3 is TGCGCCAGCAGGCTCGGTAGCGGGGAGATAGATACGCAGTATTTT. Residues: CASRLGSGEIDTQYF.

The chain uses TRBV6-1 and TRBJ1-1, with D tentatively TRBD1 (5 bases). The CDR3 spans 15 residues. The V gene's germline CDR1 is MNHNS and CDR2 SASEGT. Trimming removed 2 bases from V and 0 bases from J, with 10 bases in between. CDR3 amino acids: CASSEQWGMNTEAFF. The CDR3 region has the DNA TGTGCCAGCAGTGAACAGTGGGGCATGAACACTGAAGCTTTCTTT.

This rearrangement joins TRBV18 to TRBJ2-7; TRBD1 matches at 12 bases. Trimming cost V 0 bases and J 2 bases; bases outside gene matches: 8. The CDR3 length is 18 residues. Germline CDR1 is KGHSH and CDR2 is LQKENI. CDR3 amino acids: CASSPPGQGASGTYEQYF. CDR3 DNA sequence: TGTGCCAGCTCACCACCGGGACAGGGGGCCTCCGGCACCTACGAGCAGTACTTC.

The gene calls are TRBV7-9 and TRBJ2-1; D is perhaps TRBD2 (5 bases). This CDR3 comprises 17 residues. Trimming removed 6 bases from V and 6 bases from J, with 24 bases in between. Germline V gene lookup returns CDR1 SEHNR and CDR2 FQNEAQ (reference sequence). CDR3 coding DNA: TGTGCCAGCAGACTTAACCATAGCGTCCTCGCCGGCAATGAGCAGTTCTTC. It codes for CASRLNHSVLAGNEQFF.

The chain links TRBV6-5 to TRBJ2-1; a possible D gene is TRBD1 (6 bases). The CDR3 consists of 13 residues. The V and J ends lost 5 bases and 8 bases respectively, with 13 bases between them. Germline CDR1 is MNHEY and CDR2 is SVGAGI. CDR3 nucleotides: TGTGCCAGCAGTAATCAGGGGTATGATGAGCAGTTCTTC. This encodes CASSNQGYDEQFF.

CDR3 sequence reads: CASRRLAGTGELFF. CDR3 bases: TGTGCCAGCAGGAGACTAGCGGGCACCGGGGAGCTGTTTTTT. The gene calls are TRBV11-2 and TRBJ2-2; 10 bases align to TRBD2. With V trimmed by 6 bases and J by 4 bases, 2 bases remained unmatched. Germline CDR1 is SGHAT and CDR2 is FQNNGV. CDR3 length equals 14 residues.

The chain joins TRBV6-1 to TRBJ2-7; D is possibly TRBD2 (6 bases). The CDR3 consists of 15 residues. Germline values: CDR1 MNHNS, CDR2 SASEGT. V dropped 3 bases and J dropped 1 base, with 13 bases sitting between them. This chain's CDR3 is CASSEWAGGSYEQYF. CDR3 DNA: TGTGCCAGCAGTGAGTGGGCTGGGGGGTCCTACGAGCAGTACTTC.

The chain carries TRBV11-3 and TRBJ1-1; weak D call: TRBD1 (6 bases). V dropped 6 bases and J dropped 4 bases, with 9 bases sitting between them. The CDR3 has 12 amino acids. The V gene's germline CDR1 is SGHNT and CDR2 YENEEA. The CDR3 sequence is CASSPDSTEAFF. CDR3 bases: TGTGCCAGCAGTCCGGACAGCACTGAAGCTTTCTTT. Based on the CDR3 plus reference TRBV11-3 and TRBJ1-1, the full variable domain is EAGVVQSPRYKIIEKKQPVAFWCNPISGHNTLYWYLQNLGQGPELLIRYENEEAVDDSQLPKDRFSAERLKGVDSTLKIQPAELGDSAVYLCASSPDSTEAFFGQGTRLTVV.

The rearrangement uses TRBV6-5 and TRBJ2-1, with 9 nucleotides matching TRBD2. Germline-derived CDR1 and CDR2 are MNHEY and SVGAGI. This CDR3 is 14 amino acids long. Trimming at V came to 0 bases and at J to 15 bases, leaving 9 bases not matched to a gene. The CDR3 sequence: CASSYSREGRGSFF. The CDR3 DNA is TGTGCCAGCAGTTACTCGCGGGAGGGACGAGGCTCGTTCTTC.